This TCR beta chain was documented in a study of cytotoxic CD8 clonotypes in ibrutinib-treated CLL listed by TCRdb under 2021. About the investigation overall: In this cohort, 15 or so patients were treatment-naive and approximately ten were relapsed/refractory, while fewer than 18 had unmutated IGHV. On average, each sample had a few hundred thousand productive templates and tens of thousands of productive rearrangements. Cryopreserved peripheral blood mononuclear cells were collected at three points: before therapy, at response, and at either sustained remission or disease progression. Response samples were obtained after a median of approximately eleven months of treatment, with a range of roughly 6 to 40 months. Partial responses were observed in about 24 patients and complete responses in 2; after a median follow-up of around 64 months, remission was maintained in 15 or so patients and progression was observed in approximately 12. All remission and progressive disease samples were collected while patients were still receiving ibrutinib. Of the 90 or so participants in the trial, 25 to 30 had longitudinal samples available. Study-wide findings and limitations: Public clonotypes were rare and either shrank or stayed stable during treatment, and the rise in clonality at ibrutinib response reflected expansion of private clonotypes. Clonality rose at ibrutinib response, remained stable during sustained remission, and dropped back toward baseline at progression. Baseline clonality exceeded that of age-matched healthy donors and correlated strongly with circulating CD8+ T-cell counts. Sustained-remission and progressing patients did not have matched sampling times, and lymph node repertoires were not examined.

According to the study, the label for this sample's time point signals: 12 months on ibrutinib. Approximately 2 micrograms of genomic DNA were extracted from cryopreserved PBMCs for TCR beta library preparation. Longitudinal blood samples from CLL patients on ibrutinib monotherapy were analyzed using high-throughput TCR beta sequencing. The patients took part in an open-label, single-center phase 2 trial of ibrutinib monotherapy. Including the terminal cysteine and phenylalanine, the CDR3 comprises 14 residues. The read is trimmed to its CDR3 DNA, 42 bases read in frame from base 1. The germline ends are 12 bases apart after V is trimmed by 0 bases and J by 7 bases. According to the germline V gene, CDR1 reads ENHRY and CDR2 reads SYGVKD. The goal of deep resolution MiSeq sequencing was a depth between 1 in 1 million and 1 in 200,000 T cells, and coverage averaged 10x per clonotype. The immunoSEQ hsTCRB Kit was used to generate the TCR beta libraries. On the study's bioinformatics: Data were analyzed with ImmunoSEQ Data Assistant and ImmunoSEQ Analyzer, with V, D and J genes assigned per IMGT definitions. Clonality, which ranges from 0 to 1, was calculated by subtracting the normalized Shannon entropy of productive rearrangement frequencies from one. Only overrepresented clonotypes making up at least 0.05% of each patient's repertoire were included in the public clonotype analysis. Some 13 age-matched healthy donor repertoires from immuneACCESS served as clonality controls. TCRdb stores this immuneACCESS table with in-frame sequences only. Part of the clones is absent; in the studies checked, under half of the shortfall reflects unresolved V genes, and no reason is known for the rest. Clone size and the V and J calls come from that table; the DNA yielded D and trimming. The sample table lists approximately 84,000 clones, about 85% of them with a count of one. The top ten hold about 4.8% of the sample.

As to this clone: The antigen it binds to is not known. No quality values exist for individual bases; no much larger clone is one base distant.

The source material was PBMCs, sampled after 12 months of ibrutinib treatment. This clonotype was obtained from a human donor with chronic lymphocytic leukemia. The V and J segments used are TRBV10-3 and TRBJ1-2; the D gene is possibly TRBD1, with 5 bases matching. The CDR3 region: CAISESQGRGGYTF. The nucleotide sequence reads TGTGCCATCAGTGAGTCGCAGGGCCGAGGTGGCTACACCTTC.